This T cell receptor (beta chain) was captured by sequencing in a study of T cell repertoires and HLA-DP antigens. Study in general: CD4+ T cells were cocultured with HeLa cells expressing HLA-DP.

Notes on this clone: The target antigen is unknown.

The germline CDR1 and CDR2 sequences are LGHNA and YSLEER. The CDR3 covers 15 residues. Trimming removed 0 bases at V and 4 bases at J, with 12 bases between. The PCR primers covered 54 TRBV and 13 TRBJ segments. For pre-culture CD4+ samples, the target was fewer than 250,000 T cell genomes. Produced via immunoSEQ multiplex PCR; TCRdb's table is partial and in-frame only. The sample yields roughly 110,000 clones, 90% to 95% seen once. Negative selection yielded untouched CD4+ T cells of average approximately 98% purity. The sequenced sample was CD4+ T cells from PBMCs. This sequence originates from a woman under 30 in good health and CMV-seronegative. This chain connects TRBV4-3 to TRBJ1-1; D is unresolved. Here the CDR3 reads CASSQEQSWGTEAFF. In DNA form, the CDR3 reads TGCGCCAGCAGCCAAGAGCAGAGCTGGGGCACTGAAGCTTTCTTT.